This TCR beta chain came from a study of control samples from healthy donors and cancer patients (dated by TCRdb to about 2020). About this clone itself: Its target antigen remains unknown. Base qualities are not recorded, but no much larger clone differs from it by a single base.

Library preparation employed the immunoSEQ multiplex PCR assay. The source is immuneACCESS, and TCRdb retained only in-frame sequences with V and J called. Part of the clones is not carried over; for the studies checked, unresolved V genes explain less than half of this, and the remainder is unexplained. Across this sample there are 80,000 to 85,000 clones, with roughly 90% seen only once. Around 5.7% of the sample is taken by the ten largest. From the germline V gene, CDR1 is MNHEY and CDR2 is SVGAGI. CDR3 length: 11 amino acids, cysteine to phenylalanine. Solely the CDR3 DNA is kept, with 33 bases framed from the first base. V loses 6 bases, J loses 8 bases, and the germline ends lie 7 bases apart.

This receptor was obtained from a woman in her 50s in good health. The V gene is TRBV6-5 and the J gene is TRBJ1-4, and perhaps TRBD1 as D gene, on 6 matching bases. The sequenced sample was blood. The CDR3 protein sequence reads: CASRQGEKLFF. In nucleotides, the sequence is TGTGCCAGCAGACAGGGAGAAAAACTGTTTTTT.